The source of this T cell receptor (beta chain) is a study of T cells after yellow fever vaccination. Study conclusions and caveats: Highly abundant clonotypes carried over from the bulk population could end up in FACS-sorted repertoires as contaminants. Though weaker, the secondary response peaked faster, on day 5 versus 15. Subsequent to the booster, the majority of primary-vaccination clones reappeared (around 96% CD4, 80% to 90% CD8).

About this clonotype: Its specificity is unknown.

There are 14 residues in the CDR3. The germline V gene has CDR1 DFQATT and CDR2 SNEGSKA (reference sequence). V shed 5 bases and J 6 bases; nucleotides not matched to a gene: 9. In making TCR cDNA, 5'RACE template switching added a universal primer site and UMIs to it. MiXCR, run by TCRdb on the 5' RACE reads, gives a single entry per CDR3 protein. Here the sample spans around 140,000 distinct CDR3 sequences, about 7% being singletons. This sequence was found in a man aged 30 to 45 who received the YFV17D yellow fever vaccine. The sample here was CD4+ T cells sorted from PBMCs, taken 10 days after the yellow fever booster vaccination. This chain joins TRBV20-1 and TRBJ2-7; 11 bases match TRBD2. The CDR3 region is CSALAGGALSEQYF. CDR3 nucleotides: TGCAGTGCTTTAGCGGGAGGGGCCTTGTCCGAGCAGTACTTC.